This T cell receptor (beta chain) was profiled in a study of T cells in women clearing cervical HPV infection. Study-level information: Only a few women had HLA typing results available.

A note on this clone: The DNA ends 3 residues before the CDR3 does, and the rest of the CDR3 is filled in from the germline J gene.

TCR beta CDR3 amplified by multiplex PCR from roughly 1,100 ng genomic DNA. Profiling relied on immunoSEQ multiplex PCR, and the TCRdb table lists in-frame clones only, not all of them. Its clone listing holds roughly 48,000 clones. J gave up 2 bases and V 0 bases, and 0 bases lay outside the gene matches. CDR1 is SGHTS, CDR2 YDEGEE, per germline. The CDR3 contains 15 residues. Cervical HPV DNA detected by MY09/MY11 PCR, typed by dot-blot. Sequencing was done on a sample of blood buffy coat. The J gene is TRBJ2-5, the V gene TRBV5-8; 11 nucleotides line up with TRBD2. The sequence was obtained from a woman aged 18 to 75 with a cervical HPV16 infection that either progressed to CIN3+ or cleared (not recorded which). The CDR3 loop is CASSLGLAGQETQYF. The part of the CDR3 DNA that was read is TGTGCCAGCAGCTTGGGACTAGCGGGGCAAGAGACC.